The rows below give T cell receptor beta chains drawn from one sample of a study of quantifying T cell responses using KT2 cells. TCRdb called the UMI-ligation and nested PCR reads again in MiXCR, with one record for every CDR3 protein. The sample lists 31,000 or so distinct CDR3 sequences, 10% occurring once. Sample: PBMCs spiked with cells of the T cell clone KT2. These receptors were obtained from a human donor. Both conserved end residues are part of each CDR3. The size entry is marked missing in some rows and otherwise reads once, few, many or a size class.

many | TRBJ2-6 | TRBV6-1 | 16 | CASSDAHPNWANVLTF
- | TRBJ2-4 | TRBV28 | 13 | CASMTGGGDIQYF
- | TRBJ2-1 | TRBV7-9 | 15 | CASSWPWSSYNEQFF
many | TRBJ1-1 | TRBV25-1 | 11 | CASIGRGGAFF
many | TRBJ2-7 | TRBV12-3/TRBV12-4 | 13 | CASSSGWGREQYF
- | TRBJ1-1 | TRBV12-3/TRBV12-4 | 13 | CASSLRGLAEAFF
few | TRBJ2-3 | TRBV10-3 | 13 | CAIRGPDTDTQYF
many | TRBJ2-1 | TRBV11-2 | 17 | CASSPRLAGVPNNEQFF
- | TRBJ1-1 | TRBV20-1 | 15 | CSAVPWDRANTEAFF
few | TRBJ2-7 | TRBV6-5 | 15 | CASSYGETGTYEQYF
- | TRBJ1-1 | TRBV27 | 14 | CASSFRGVGTEAFF
- | TRBJ2-3 | TRBV7-2 | 16 | CASSLVSDPGVDTQYF
few | TRBJ2-3 | TRBV29-1 | 20 | CSVEEGRESVLGASTDTQYF
few | TRBJ2-1 | TRBV14 | 16 | CASSQLKGSSYNEQFF
many | TRBJ2-1 | TRBV4-2 | 15 | CASSQAAGGYNEQFF
many | TRBJ2-1 | TRBV5-1 | 14 | CASSLSGSLLMQFF
many | TRBJ2-1 | TRBV10-1 | 16 | CASSPALAVPRNEQFF
few | TRBJ1-5 | TRBV30 | 13 | CAWRGRGHGPQHF
many | TRBJ2-2 | TRBV6-6 | 11 | CASSSSGELFF
many | TRBJ2-3 | TRBV18 | 13 | CASRSQRTDTQYF
many | TRBJ1-4 | TRBV3-1 | 19 | CASSQDSRGLDVTNEKLFF
few | TRBJ2-1 | TRBV5-1 | 15 | CASSLYLAGGTEQFF
- | TRBJ2-7 | TRBV12-3/TRBV12-4 | 14 | CASSWTGGGYEQYF
- | TRBJ2-4 | TRBV6-5 | 19 | CASSYYTRGGDQAKNIQYF
- | TRBJ2-7 | TRBV11-2 | 13 | CASSRIRNYEQYF
few | TRBJ1-1 | TRBV20-1 | 12 | CSALLMGTEAFF
many | TRBJ2-7 | TRBV20-1 | 14 | CSAGSSGSIYEQYF
many | TRBJ2-5 | TRBV7-2 | 14 | CASSSNGLRETQYF
few | TRBJ2-3 | TRBV7-2 | 14 | CASSLRSGTDTQYF
- | TRBJ1-5 | TRBV5-5 | 15 | CASSLIDVSNQPQHF
many | TRBJ1-3 | TRBV3-1 | 15 | CASSQFQGTGNTIYF
many | TRBJ2-5 | TRBV7-2 | 15 | CASSLNRGRGETQYF
few | TRBJ2-1 | TRBV11-1 | 13 | CASSQRGRYEQFF
many | TRBJ2-7 | TRBV20-1 | 14 | CSATSGRASHEQYF
many | TRBJ2-7 | TRBV27 | 15 | CASSLYQDGSYEQYF
few | TRBJ2-3 | TRBV20-1 | 19 | CSARDALSGGVRGTDTQYF
few | TRBJ2-7 | TRBV6-5 | 15 | CASKKGTGSSYEQYF
- | TRBJ2-5 | TRBV6-1 | 16 | CASSEATGAGQETQYF
- | TRBJ2-3 | TRBV7-2 | 15 | CASSITSGSTDTQYF
many | TRBJ1-1 | TRBV6-2/TRBV6-3 | 16 | CASSYSSGRMNTEAFF
many | TRBJ1-6 | TRBV6-2/TRBV6-3 | 14 | CASSPDDGYSPLHF
few | TRBJ1-1 | TRBV7-3 | 13 | CASSLDRNTEAFF